Listed below are T cell receptor beta chains from one sample, sequenced in a study of blood T cell repertoires in COVID-19. Here immunoSEQ multiplex PCR was the method, and the copy in TCRdb shows in-frame clones only, minus some. The table shows more than 150,000 clones, with 75% to 80% occurring only once. The sequenced sample consisted of peripheral blood. These receptors came from a woman aged 70-85 years with acute or convalescent COVID-19. Each CDR3 is given with its conserved first and last residue. D genes are given only for firm matches. The size entry is marked missing in some rows and otherwise reads once, few, many or a size class.

D | J | V | size | DNA | CDR3
NA | TRBJ1-5 | TRBV19 | once | TGTGCCAGTAGAAACAGGGTGAACCAGCCCCAGCATTTT | CASRNRVNQPQHF
TRBD1 | TRBJ1-4 | TRBV6-5 | NA | TGTGCCAGCCAGCGAGGGGACAGGGCTAATGAAAAACTGTTTTTT | CASQRGDRANEKLFF
NA | TRBJ1-2 | TRBV15 | NA | TGTGCCACCAGCAGAGATCGTTTGGGAGGGGCCGACTTC | CATSRDRLGGADF
NA | TRBJ1-1 | TRBV4-1 | NA | TGCGCCAGCAGCCTCGCGGCGGGGGGTGCCACTGAAGCTTTCTTT | CASSLAAGGATEAFF
TRBD1 | TRBJ2-7 | TRBV10-3 | NA | TGTGCCATCAGGCCCGGACAGGGGGGCGACGAGCAGTACTTC | CAIRPGQGGDEQYF
NA | TRBJ2-1 | TRBV7-2 | NA | TGTGCCAGCAGCCCTCCGAATGCGGTCCCCTACAATGAGCAGTTCTTC | CASSPPNAVPYNEQFF
NA | TRBJ2-5 | TRBV2 | NA | TGTGCCAGCAGTGAAAGGGGTATGGAGGAGACCCAGTACTTC | CASSERGMEETQYF
NA | TRBJ1-6 | TRBV2 | NA | TGTGCCAGCAGTGAAATCGCAGGCCCTTCACCCCTCCACTTT | CASSEIAGPSPLHF
NA | TRBJ1-5 | TRBV2 | few | TGTGCCAGCAGGGAGGGCTTCTCGAACAATCAGCCCCAGCATTTT | CASREGFSNNQPQHF
TRBD1 | TRBJ2-5 | TRBV2 | NA | TGTGCCAGCATTTCCTTCCCGCAGGGGACAGGGGGAGAGACCCAGTACTTC | CASISFPQGTGGETQYF
NA | TRBJ1-1 | TRBV30 | NA | TGTGCCTGGAGTATGGGGCAGGGCACTGAAGCTTTCTTT | CAWSMGQGTEAFF
NA | TRBJ2-1 | TRBV7-8 | NA | TGTGCCAGCAGCTTAATTTTCTCGGCGGGTCCCGGCAATGAGCAGTTCTTC | CASSLIFSAGPGNEQFF
NA | TRBJ1-2 | TRBV7-8 | NA | TGTGCCAGCAGCTTACGCAGGGTCAACTATGGCTACACCTTC | CASSLRRVNYGYTF
TRBD2 | TRBJ2-2 | TRBV19 | NA | TGTGCCAGTAGCCCAGCGGGAGGTCTCACCGGGGAGCTGTTTTTT | CASSPAGGLTGELFF
TRBD2 | TRBJ2-3 | TRBV29-1 | NA | TGCAGCGTTGGGCAGGGAGGGACAGATACGCAGTATTTT | CSVGQGGTDTQYF
TRBD2 | TRBJ2-1 | TRBV29-1 | NA | TGCAGCGTTGAAGGGGCTAGCGGCTCCTACAATGAGCAGTTCTTC | CSVEGASGSYNEQFF
NA | TRBJ2-2 | TRBV29-1 | NA | TGCAGCGGTGGACAAGGGGACACCGGGGAGCTGTTTTTT | CSGGQGDTGELFF
TRBD2 | TRBJ2-2 | TRBV24-1 | NA | TGTGCCACCAGTGAAACCCATCCGGGACTAGCCCCCTCTGGGGAGCTGTTTTTT | CATSETHPGLAPSGELFF
TRBD1 | TRBJ2-1 | TRBV7-3 | NA | TGTGCCAGCAGCTCGACAGGGTCTGGAGGAGGCCAGTTCTTC | CASSSTGSGGGQFF
TRBD2 | TRBJ2-1 | TRBV29-1 | NA | TGCAGCGGGTCTAGCGGGAATATCGGAAATGAGCAGTTCTTC | CSGSSGNIGNEQFF
NA | TRBJ2-3 | TRBV7-3 | few | TGTGCCAGCAGCCGAAGTGGGGCGGGCACAGATACGCAGTATTTT | CASSRSGAGTDTQYF
TRBD2 | TRBJ2-1 | TRBV4-1 | NA | TGCGCCAGCAGCCTAGCGGGCCTAACCTACAATGAGCAGTTCTTC | CASSLAGLTYNEQFF
TRBD1 | TRBJ2-1 | TRBV7-8 | NA | TGTGCCAGCAGGCCGGGACAGGGGATGACTGGCGAGCAGTTCTTC | CASRPGQGMTGEQFF
TRBD2 | TRBJ2-3 | TRBV18 | NA | TGTGCCAGCTCATCCATAAGCGGGAGAGGCACAGATACGCAGTATTTT | CASSSISGRGTDTQYF
TRBD2 | TRBJ2-1 | TRBV19 | NA | TGTGCCAGTAGTATGACGCTAGCGGGACCCTACAATGAGCAGTTCTTC | CASSMTLAGPYNEQFF
TRBD1 | TRBJ2-7 | TRBV6-5 | once | TGTGCCAGCACCGAGGGACAGGGCCCCTACGAGCAGTACTTC | CASTEGQGPYEQYF
TRBD1 | TRBJ2-2 | TRBV10-2 | NA | TGCGCCAGCTGTGGGAGGGTGGGACAGGGAAACACCGGGGAGCTGTTTTTT | CASCGRVGQGNTGELFF
TRBD2 | TRBJ2-1 | TRBV29-1 | NA | TGCAGCGTTGAGGGACTAGCGGGTATACACAATGAGCAGTTCTTC | CSVEGLAGIHNEQFF